Presented here are 25 T cell receptor beta chains from one specimen sequenced in a study of T cells after somatic rescue of genetic block. Only in-frame clones appear in the TCRdb table, and some are missing; sequencing was by immunoSEQ multiplex PCR. The data hold approximately 65,000 clones, with roughly 92% observed a single time. The sample consisted of peripheral blood mononuclear cells (PBMCs). These receptors originate from a man aged 35-49 years.

The genes are TRBV7-8 and TRBJ2-7; 11 nucleotides match TRBD1. This CDR3 spans 16 amino acids. The ends lost 0 bases at V and 3 bases at J; junction bases unmatched: 4. Germline V gene lookup returns CDR1 SGHVS and CDR2 FQNEAQ. The CDR3 loop reads CASSLAWDRGIYEQYF. CDR3 bases: TGTGCCAGCAGCTTAGCGTGGGACAGGGGGATCTACGAGCAGTACTTC.

This sequence joins TRBV2 and TRBJ2-5, with 8 positions matching TRBD2. The J call is in doubt because the DNA end fits TRBJ2-7 better. The CDR3 contains 13 residues. Germline CDR1 reads SNHLY; CDR2 reads FYNNEI. For the CDR3, the DNA is TGTGCCAGCAGTGAGGAGCGGGAGTACGAGCAGTACTTC. Protein: CASSEEREYEQYF.

The V gene is TRBV2, the J gene TRBJ2-5; TRBD2 aligns across 10 bases. V gave up 3 bases and J gave up 11 bases; unmatched junction bases: 9. The CDR3 loop spans 14 amino acids. Germline V lookup: CDR1 SNHLY, CDR2 FYNNEI. Here the CDR3 DNA reads TGTGCCAGCAGTGAGTTAGCGGGGGGTCATGGGCAGTACTTC. Encoded protein: CASSELAGGHGQYF.

The genes are TRBV11-2 and TRBJ1-1, with TRBD1 as a possible D gene (5 bases). The CDR3 runs to 15 residues. The germline CDR1 and CDR2 sequences are SGHAT and FQNNGV. V was pared by 1 base and J by 5 bases, with 14 bases between. The CDR3 region has the DNA TGTGCCAGCAGCTTAGCCGGGGGATCGGGGACTGAAGCTTTCTTT. This gives the protein CASSLAGGSGTEAFF.

This rearrangement joins TRBV19 to TRBJ1-5; possibly TRBD1 for D (5 bases). The CDR3 totals 15 residues. CDR1 is LNHDA, CDR2 SQIVND, per germline (reference sequence). V was trimmed by 10 bases and J by 3 bases, leaving 19 bases between them. The CDR3 loop is CATRLRGPYNQPQHF. In nucleotides, the CDR3 is TGTGCCACCCGACTCCGGGGCCCGTACAATCAGCCCCAGCATTTT.

The chain combines TRBV9 with TRBJ1-1; 7 nucleotides line up with TRBD1. The CDR3 runs to 13 residues. Germline V gene sequence: CDR1 SGDLS, CDR2 YYNGEE. V dropped 6 bases and J dropped 7; count of bases not matched to a gene: 9. CDR3 coding DNA: TGTGCCAGCACCGGGACCCCAGGGGGTGAAGCTTTCTTT. Protein sequence: CASTGTPGGEAFF.

The chain is built from TRBV11-2 and TRBJ1-2, with 7 positions matching TRBD1. This CDR3 is built from 15 residues. Germline values: CDR1 SGHAT, CDR2 FQNNGV. With V trimmed by 5 bases and J by 4 bases, 10 bases remained unmatched. The DNA of the CDR3 is TGTGCCAGCAGCCCTAGCGGACAGGCTCCCTATGGCTACACCTTC. Its protein product is CASSPSGQAPYGYTF. Using reference TRBV11-2 and TRBJ1-2 for the parts outside the CDR3, the full variable domain is EAGVAQSPRYKIIEKRQSVAFWCNPISGHATLYWYQQILGQGPKLLIQFQNNGVVDDSQLPKDRFSAERLKGVDSTLKIQPAKLEDSAVYLCASSPSGQAPYGYTFGSGTRLTVV.

The gene calls are TRBV4-1 and TRBJ1-1, with a tentative D call TRBD1 (5 bases). V lost 1 base and J lost 11, with 14 bases in between. There are 13 residues in the CDR3. Germline V gene sequence: CDR1 MGHRA, CDR2 YSYEKL. CDR3 sequence (DNA): TGCGCCAGCAGCCAAGGGTTCAGGGCCTTGGCTTTCTTT. Translation: CASSQGFRALAFF.

This chain uses TRBV27 with TRBJ2-7; the D gene is possibly TRBD1 (6 bases). Germline V lookup: CDR1 MNHEY, CDR2 SMNVEV (reference sequence). Trimming removed 2 bases from V and 3 bases from J, with 8 bases in between. The CDR3 has 13 amino acids. This chain's CDR3 is CASSLSRGYEQYF. DNA of the CDR3: TGTGCCAGCAGTTTAAGCAGGGGCTACGAGCAGTACTTC.

The CDR3 region has the DNA TGTGCCAGCAGACGGACTAGCGAGGGTACGCAGTATTTT. Protein: CASRRTSEGTQYF. J is TRBJ2-3 and V is TRBV6-5; 9 positions match TRBD2. The CDR3 runs 13 residues. V was pared by 6 bases and J by 8 bases, with 6 bases of the junction left unmatched. The germline CDR1 and CDR2 sequences are MNHEY and SVGAGI.

This chain uses TRBV28 with TRBJ1-3; 9 nucleotides align to TRBD1. Germline lookup yields CDR1 MDHEN and CDR2 SYDVKM. This CDR3 contains 14 residues. J gave up 4 bases and V 6 bases, and 4 bases lay outside the gene matches. The CDR3 loop is CASRAGTGGNTIYF. The CDR3 coding sequence is TGTGCCAGCAGAGCCGGGACAGGGGGAAACACCATATATTTT.

In DNA, the CDR3 is TGTGCCAGCAGCTTAGCACTAGGGCCCTACGAGCAGTACTTC. This sequence encodes CASSLALGPYEQYF. This sequence joins TRBV7-2 and TRBJ2-7; TRBD2 is a possible D gene (5 bases). The germline CDR1 and CDR2 sequences are SGHTA and FQGNSA. Trimming left V 0 bases short and J 2 bases short, with 8 bases between. This CDR3 comprises 14 residues.

This chain joins TRBV6-1 and TRBJ1-2; 7 positions match TRBD1. After removal of 6 bases from V and 4 bases from J, the junction contained 2 bases not matched to a gene. Germline CDR1 MNHNS, CDR2 SASEGT. The CDR3 runs to 12 residues. CDR3 residues: CASRGTVYGYTF. Written as DNA, the CDR3 is TGTGCCAGCAGGGGGACAGTCTATGGCTACACCTTC.

This chain joins TRBV29-1 and TRBJ2-7; 7 bases line up with TRBD1. Germline-derived CDR1 and CDR2 are SQVTM and ANQGSEA. The CDR3 loop spans 12 amino acids. V shed 4 bases and J 3 bases; nucleotides not matched to a gene: 3. The CDR3 nucleotides read TGCAGCGTTGGACAGGGAGACTACGAGCAGTACTTC. Protein sequence: CSVGQGDYEQYF.

The V gene is TRBV6-5, the J gene TRBJ2-1; TRBD2 matches 8 bases. The CDR3 consists of 15 residues. Germline V CDR1 and CDR2: MNHEY, SVGAGI. The V gene end was trimmed by 2 bases and the J gene end by 8 bases; junction bases not matched to a gene: 8. The CDR3 here is CASSYRTGGQDEQFF. In DNA, the CDR3 is TGTGCCAGCAGTTACCGTACGGGGGGGCAAGATGAGCAGTTCTTC.

The chain links TRBV5-1 to TRBJ2-7; 11 positions agree with TRBD2. With 3 bases clipped from V and 6 bases from J, the junction kept 8 bases outside the gene matches. Germline values: CDR1 SGHRS, CDR2 YFSETQ. The CDR3 has 15 amino acids. Here the CDR3 DNA reads TGCGCCAGCAGCTCTGGACTAGCGGGTCCGGTCGAGCAGTACTTC. It is translated as CASSSGLAGPVEQYF.

This clone was picked up one time. The J gene is TRBJ2-7, the V gene TRBV19; maybe TRBD1 (6 bases). CDR3 length equals 12 residues. From germline, CDR1 is LNHDA and CDR2 SQIVND (reference sequence). Trimming took 7 bases from V and 3 from J, leaving 10 bases between them. The CDR3 DNA reads as TGTGCCAGTAATAACAGGGACTACGAGCAGTACTTC. Its protein is CASNNRDYEQYF. Supplemented by reference TRBV19 and TRBJ2-7, the full variable domain reads DGGITQSPKYLFRKEGQNVTLSCEQNLNHDAMYWYRQDPGQGLRLIYYSQIVNDFQKGDIAEGYSVSREKKESFPLTVTSAQKNPTAFYLCASNNRDYEQYFGPGTRLTVT.

This clone was found once. This CDR3 reads CASTPTGPTGELFF. CDR3 in DNA: TGTGCCAGCACTCCGACAGGTCCTACCGGGGAGCTGTTTTTT. V usage is TRBV28 and J usage is TRBJ2-2; D is possibly TRBD1 (6 bases). Germline V CDR1 and CDR2: MDHEN, SYDVKM. The CDR3 contains 14 residues. V dropped 7 bases and J dropped 5 bases, with 14 bases sitting between them.

This chain uses TRBV7-9 with TRBJ2-7, with unresolved D. In germline, CDR1 is SEHNR, CDR2 FQNEAQ (reference sequence). V lost 0 bases and J 3 bases, leaving 12 bases between the germline ends. The CDR3 totals 15 residues. The CDR3 DNA reads TGTGCCAGCAGCTTAGCATCTGGAGTGCTCTACGAGCAGTACTTC. It is translated as CASSLASGVLYEQYF.

This chain links TRBV6-5 with TRBJ1-2, with unresolved D. V lost 5 bases to trimming and J lost 8 bases, with 12 bases between them. The CDR3 length is 12 residues. Germline V CDR1 and CDR2: MNHEY, SVGAGI. CDR3 loop: CASSAGVGGYTF. DNA for the CDR3: TGTGCCAGCAGTGCAGGAGTAGGGGGCTACACCTTC.

V gene TRBV4-2 combines with J gene TRBJ1-4; D call uncertain. There are 13 residues in the CDR3. Germline loops: CDR1 LGHNA, CDR2 YNFKEQ. Trimming removed 0 bases at V and 7 bases at J, with 6 bases between. CDR3 loop: CASSQDFGEKLFF. CDR3 sequence (DNA): TGTGCCAGCAGCCAAGATTTCGGTGAAAAACTGTTTTTT.

V usage is TRBV15 and J usage is TRBJ2-7; 10 positions match TRBD2. This CDR3 is built from 16 residues. The germline gives CDR1 LNHNV, CDR2 YYDKDF (reference sequence). The V gene end was trimmed by 2 bases and the J gene end by 2 bases; junction bases not matched to a gene: 6. The CDR3 loop is CATSRSRTSGTYEQYF. The CDR3 bases are TGTGCCACCAGCAGATCAAGGACTAGCGGTACCTACGAGCAGTACTTC.

The V call is TRBV5-6, the J call TRBJ2-5, with 8 bases matching TRBD1. The CDR3 length is 15 residues. Per germline, CDR1 SGHDT and CDR2 YYEEEE. The V segment lost 3 bases and the J segment 4 bases; nucleotides outside the gene matches: 8. In DNA, the CDR3 is TGTGCCAGCAGCTCGAGGGGGACAGGTGCAGAGACCCAGTACTTC. It specifies CASSSRGTGAETQYF.

This chain joins TRBV11-2 and TRBJ2-7, with 8 bases identical to TRBD1. CDR3 length: 14 amino acids. Germline CDR1 SGHAT, CDR2 FQNNGV. Losses at the gene ends were 1 base for V and 6 bases for J; bases not matched to a gene: 5. The CDR3 DNA is TGTGCCAGCAGCTTAGGTGACAGGGGTAGCGAGCAGTACTTC. It specifies CASSLGDRGSEQYF.

The chain combines TRBV19 with TRBJ1-5; D perhaps matches TRBD1 (5 bases). V lost 5 bases and J 0 bases, leaving 8 bases between the germline ends. This CDR3 comprises 14 residues. CDR1 is LNHDA, CDR2 SQIVND, per germline (reference sequence). CDR3 in amino acids: CASSGGNSNQPQHF. The CDR3 coding sequence is TGTGCCAGTAGTGGGGGTAATAGCAATCAGCCCCAGCATTTT.